This is a list of T cell receptor beta chains from one sample in a study of CD8 T cells in ankylosing spondylitis. A single record per CDR3 protein comes from TCRdb applying MiXCR to the 5' RACE reads. The sample has roughly 700,000 distinct CDR3 sequences, around 20% seen once; the top ten hold about 20%. Sequenced input: blood, either unsorted or a sorted T cell fraction (not recorded which). The receptors originated from a male donor with ankylosing spondylitis. The conserved cysteine and the conserved F or W are not part of the CDR3 here. A D gene is named only where the DNA matches it firmly.

j_call: TRBJ1-4; v_call: TRBV5-8; d_call: NA; cdr3_aa: ASSFAWGGTNEKLF
j_call: TRBJ2-1; v_call: TRBV3-1; d_call: NA; cdr3_aa: ASSLRDPGQQF
j_call: TRBJ2-2; v_call: TRBV5-6; d_call: NA; cdr3_aa: ASSLTVNTLSTGELF
j_call: TRBJ2-1; v_call: TRBV6-1; d_call: NA; cdr3_aa: ASSPRETSSYNEQF
j_call: TRBJ2-7; v_call: TRBV27; d_call: TRBD1; cdr3_aa: ASSQTGPVHEQY
j_call: TRBJ1-1; v_call: TRBV20-1; d_call: NA; cdr3_aa: SARDPGGAAF
j_call: TRBJ1-2; v_call: TRBV14; d_call: NA; cdr3_aa: ASSQGREIEGYT
j_call: TRBJ1-2; v_call: TRBV20-1; d_call: NA; cdr3_aa: SGGDNAYGYT
j_call: TRBJ1-2; v_call: TRBV5-5; d_call: NA; cdr3_aa: ASSLEWGAGYGYT
j_call: TRBJ1-2; v_call: TRBV4-1; d_call: NA; cdr3_aa: ASSQDVGRWYT
j_call: TRBJ2-3; v_call: TRBV6-1; d_call: TRBD2; cdr3_aa: ASSREVLADSATQY
j_call: TRBJ2-2; v_call: TRBV6-1; d_call: TRBD2; cdr3_aa: ATALSLAATTGELF
j_call: TRBJ1-1; v_call: TRBV6-2/TRBV6-3; d_call: TRBD1; cdr3_aa: ASSRPGTGNTEAF
j_call: TRBJ1-4; v_call: TRBV5-1; d_call: NA; cdr3_aa: ASSFRGPTNEKLF